The present entry profiles one TCR beta chain with its context. Its antigen is not identified. The germline gives CDR1 DFQATT, CDR2 SNEGSKA (reference sequence). V lost 1 base to trimming and J lost 1 base, with 4 bases between them. The CDR3 spans 12 residues. This sample stems from a study of T-cell memory formation after mild COVID-19. In the study overall: Largely donor-specific TCR clusters were found.

5'RACE with constant-segment primers yielded barcoded, UMI-tagged TCR alpha and TCR beta cDNA libraries. TCRdb itself ran the 5' RACE reads through MiXCR, one entry per CDR3 protein. The sample records a few hundred thousand distinct CDR3 sequences, about 16% being singletons. Study outcomes and limitations: What remained unconfirmed was the SARS-CoV-2 specificity of second-wave clones peaking on day 37. CM and EM subsets held most contracting CD4+ clones; EMRA held CD8+ ones.

This TCR came from a man between 18 and 35 years old who had mild COVID-19 (a few samples of this study predate the infection). Cell type and time point are not known. The chain uses TRBV20-1 and TRBJ2-5; D is undetermined. The material sequenced was PBMCs or a T cell subset sorted from them (not recorded which). CDR3 protein: CSARASQETQYF. The CDR3 nucleotides read TGCAGTGCTAGAGCTAGCCAAGAGACCCAGTACTTC.